This T cell receptor beta chain comes out of a study of glioma-infiltrating T cells. Study results and caveats: Only very few CDR3 sequences appeared in both tissue and blood. Gliomas, especially low-grade, showed above-expected tissue-blood divergence; non-neoplastic patients showed below.

Using RNA template, CDR3s of TCR alpha and beta were amplified with iRepertoire arm-PCR. Tissue mRNA or PBMC total RNA, roughly 100-400 ng, went into one-step reverse transcription and amplification. From the multiplex PCR reads, TCRdb called clonotypes with MiXCR, one entry per CDR3 protein. This table holds 150,000 to 200,000 distinct CDR3 sequences, over 40% found once. About this clonotype: What it recognizes is unknown. A much larger clone lies a single base off, so this may be a read error.

The sequenced sample was glioma tissue, nonneoplastic brain tissue, or PBMCs (not recorded which). This clonotype was obtained from a human donor with low-grade glioma or glioblastoma, undergoing nonglioma brain surgery, or in good health (not recorded which).

The CDR3 region is CASSLSHTYEQYF. DNA of the CDR3: TGTGCCAGCAGCTTGTCTCATACCTACGAGCAGTACTTC. This chain joins TRBV7-9 and TRBJ2-7; D is unresolved. CDR1 is SEHNR, CDR2 FQNEAQ, per germline (reference sequence). V lost 3 bases, J lost 2 bases, and 8 bases lay in between. The CDR3 has 13 amino acids.